The next 28 T cell receptor beta chains were all read from a single sample in a study of shared clonotypes between healthy human individuals. Only in-frame clones appear in the TCRdb table, and some are missing; sequencing was by immunoSEQ multiplex PCR. Seen here are 1.4 million or so clones, around 98.5% observed once, and the top ten hold around 0.38%. The specimen sequenced was naive CD4+ T cells sorted from blood. Stated subset: CD45RA+ positively selected. These receptors were obtained from a young man in good health.

The chain joins TRBV28 to TRBJ2-1; 11 bases line up with TRBD2. This CDR3 region has 16 residues. The V gene's germline CDR1 is MDHEN and CDR2 SYDVKM. V was clipped by 6 bases and J by 2 bases; unmatched bases: 6. The CDR3 region is CASRHGLAGAYNEQFF. The CDR3 nucleotides read TGTGCCAGCAGACATGGACTAGCGGGTGCCTACAATGAGCAGTTCTTC.

The chain is built from TRBV28 and TRBJ1-5; TRBD1 aligns across 10 bases. With 7 bases clipped from V and 6 bases from J, the junction kept 9 bases outside the gene matches. Per germline, CDR1 MDHEN and CDR2 SYDVKM. This CDR3 is built from 15 residues. The CDR3 protein is CASNPPGQGFQPQHF. In nucleotides, the CDR3 is TGTGCCAGCAACCCTCCGGGACAGGGGTTTCAGCCCCAGCATTTT. The full variable domain, its missing parts supplied by reference TRBV28 and TRBJ1-5, is DVKVTQSSRYLVKRTGEKVFLECVQDMDHENMFWYRQDPGLGLRLIYFSYDVKMKEKGDIPEGYSVSREKKERFSLILESASTNQTSMYLCASNPPGQGFQPQHFGDGTRLSIL.

The chain links TRBV6-1 to TRBJ2-7; no firm D call. From germline, CDR1 is MNHNS and CDR2 SASEGT. Between the trimmed V and J ends, which lost 0 bases and 9 bases, there was a span of 9 bases. The CDR3 extends over 12 amino acids. The CDR3: CASSEAGFRQYF. The CDR3, as DNA: TGTGCCAGCAGTGAAGCGGGATTTCGGCAGTACTTC.

V gene TRBV5-6 combines with J gene TRBJ1-1, with TRBD1 identical over 7 bases. Germline-derived CDR1 and CDR2 are SGHDT and YYEEEE. J was trimmed by 5 bases and V by 5 bases; bases with no gene match: 9. CDR3 length equals 14 residues. The DNA of the CDR3 is TGTGCCAGCAGTAAGACAGGGAGATCTACTGAAGCTTTCTTT. Translated, it gives CASSKTGRSTEAFF.

The chain combines TRBV11-3 with TRBJ2-5, with unresolved D. Germline lookup yields CDR1 SGHNT and CDR2 YENEEA. The CDR3 extends over 13 amino acids. Between the trimmed V and J ends, which lost 4 bases and 2 bases, there was a span of 8 bases. The DNA for the CDR3 is TGTGCCAGCAGCTCCGGTCATCAAGAGACCCAGTACTTC. The encoded protein is CASSSGHQETQYF.

This rearrangement joins TRBV5-1 to TRBJ1-1; 7 nucleotides align to TRBD1. CDR3 length equals 16 residues. Germline CDR1 reads SGHRS; CDR2 reads YFSETQ. V lost 2 bases and J lost 0; bases outside the gene matches: 7. The CDR3 reads CASSLLGQTMNTEAFF. The CDR3 nucleotides are TGCGCCAGCAGCTTACTGGGACAGACCATGAACACTGAAGCTTTCTTT.

The chain carries TRBV27 and TRBJ1-2, with D perhaps TRBD1 (5 bases). Trimming took off 5 bases at V and 4 bases at J, with 14 bases between the two ends. The CDR3 is 14 residues long. The germline V gene encodes CDR1 MNHEY and CDR2 SMNVEV (reference sequence). The CDR3 here is CASSQQGHSYGYTF. In nucleotides, the CDR3 is TGTGCCAGCAGTCAACAAGGACACTCCTATGGCTACACCTTC.

The chain employs TRBV28 and TRBJ2-2; TRBD1 matches at 7 bases. The CDR3 runs to 14 residues. Looked up from germline, CDR1 is MDHEN and CDR2 is SYDVKM. V lost 5 bases, J lost 5 bases, and 5 bases stayed unmatched. The CDR3 nucleotides read TGTGCCAGCAGTACGGACAGGCAAACCGGGGAGCTGTTTTTT. Protein: CASSTDRQTGELFF.

The CDR3 nucleotides read TGTGCCTTCAGCGGAACCTTGTACGAGCAGTACTTC. Translating gives CAFSGTLYEQYF. V and J are TRBV30 and TRBJ2-7, with a weak D call TRBD2 (5 bases). From germline, CDR1 is GTSNPN and CDR2 SVGIG (reference sequence). The CDR3 runs 12 residues. Deletions cut 7 bases from V and 4 bases from J, with 14 bases between.

The chain carries TRBV5-1 and TRBJ2-7, with D unclear. Germline lookup yields CDR1 SGHRS and CDR2 YFSETQ. V lost 4 bases and J 0 bases, leaving 17 bases between the germline ends. The CDR3 is 16 amino acids. CDR3 sequence: CASSRQSSDPSYEQYF. The CDR3 nucleotides are TGCGCCAGCAGCAGGCAAAGCTCAGACCCCTCCTACGAGCAGTACTTC.

The chain carries TRBV7-6 and TRBJ2-1; no definite D call. The CDR3 is 11 amino acids. Looked up from germline, CDR1 is SGHVS and CDR2 is FNYEAQ. V dropped 2 bases and J dropped 8 bases, with 4 bases sitting between them. CDR3 nucleotides: TGTGCCAGCAGCTTAAATGATGAGCAGTTCTTC. The encoded protein is CASSLNDEQFF.

The V gene is TRBV29-1, the J gene TRBJ2-7; unclear D gene. This CDR3 is built from 11 residues. CDR1 is SQVTM, CDR2 ANQGSEA, per germline. The CDR3 region has the DNA TGCGTGGCAAAAATCGCCTACGAGCAGTACTTC. Protein product: CVAKIAYEQYF.

V gene TRBV7-2 combines with J gene TRBJ1-2; D unresolved. The ends were cut back, 7 bases at V and 1 base at J, with 13 bases in the middle. Germline CDR1 is SGHTA and CDR2 is FQGNSA. The CDR3 extends over 14 amino acids. In nucleotides, the CDR3 is TGTGCCAGCACCGTAGGCAGTTTTAACTATGGCTACACCTTC. Protein: CASTVGSFNYGYTF.

The chain couples TRBV4-2 to TRBJ2-5, with 9 bases matching TRBD2. J was trimmed by 4 bases and V by 0 bases; bases with no gene match: 9. Per germline, CDR1 LGHNA and CDR2 YNFKEQ. The CDR3 has 17 residues. The CDR3 DNA reads as TGTGCCAGCAGCCAAGAGGGGGCGGGAGGGCCTGGAGAGACCCAGTACTTC. It yields the protein CASSQEGAGGPGETQYF.

The rearrangement uses TRBV9 and TRBJ2-2; tentatively, D is TRBD2 (6 bases). This CDR3 region has 17 residues. Germline CDR1 SGDLS, CDR2 YYNGEE. The ends were cut back, 0 bases at V and 2 bases at J, with 14 bases in the middle. CDR3 in amino acids: CASSVAPAGLNTGELFF. In DNA form, the CDR3 reads TGTGCCAGCAGCGTAGCCCCAGCGGGCCTAAACACCGGGGAGCTGTTTTTT.

This chain links TRBV10-2 with TRBJ2-1; TRBD1 matches at 7 bases. Germline V gene sequence: CDR1 WSHSY, CDR2 SAAADI. V was clipped by 5 bases and J by 9 bases; unmatched bases: 13. The CDR3 is 15 residues long. CDR3 sequence reads: CASSHTGAASSEQFF. CDR3 DNA sequence: TGCGCCAGCAGTCACACAGGGGCAGCGAGTAGTGAGCAGTTCTTC.

The chain carries TRBV19 and TRBJ2-6, with TRBD1 identical over 8 bases. CDR1 is LNHDA and CDR2 is SQIVND in the germline V gene (reference sequence). The V and J ends lost 9 bases and 0 bases, in that order; junction bases with no gene match: 16. CDR3 length: 19 residues. CDR3 region: CASMGLRDRPDSGANVLTF. DNA for the CDR3: TGTGCCAGCATGGGTCTTAGGGACAGGCCAGACTCTGGGGCCAACGTCCTGACTTTC.

This sequence joins TRBV29-1 and TRBJ2-5; D remains unclear. Germline V gene lookup returns CDR1 SQVTM and CDR2 ANQGSEA. CDR3 length: 12 residues. The V end lost 2 bases, the J end lost 1 base, and 5 bases lay between the germline ends. CDR3 nucleotides: TGCAGCGTTGAACCAGGCCAAGAGACCCAGTACTTC. Its translation is CSVEPGQETQYF.

This chain joins TRBV7-8 and TRBJ2-5; no clear D gene. This CDR3 has 15 amino acids. V lost 1 base and J 2 bases, leaving 11 bases between the germline ends. The germline V gene encodes CDR1 SGHVS and CDR2 FQNEAQ. In DNA form, the CDR3 reads TGTGCCAGCAGCTTAGGGGAAGGCAGACAAGAGACCCAGTACTTC. Translating it yields CASSLGEGRQETQYF. Supplemented by reference TRBV7-8 and TRBJ2-5, the full variable domain reads GAGVSQSPRYKVAKRGQDVALRCDPISGHVSLFWYQQALGQGPEFLTYFQNEAQLDKSGLPSDRFFAERPEGSVSTLKIQRTQQEDSAVYLCASSLGEGRQETQYFGPGTRLLVL.

The gene calls are TRBV2 and TRBJ1-2; 7 bases match TRBD1. CDR3 length: 14 amino acids. Unmatched junction bases numbered 10, after V lost 7 bases and J lost 5 bases. CDR1 and CDR2 (germline): SNHLY, FYNNEI. This CDR3 is CASNRFPGQYGYTF. CDR3 nucleotide sequence: TGTGCCAGCAACCGCTTTCCGGGACAGTATGGCTACACCTTC.

V gene TRBV27 combines with J gene TRBJ1-1; the D gene is possibly TRBD1 (6 bases). The germline V gene has CDR1 MNHEY and CDR2 SMNVEV (reference sequence). The germline V and J ends were trimmed by 3 bases and 12 bases, with 14 bases remaining between them. This CDR3 comprises 12 residues. For the CDR3, the DNA is TGTGCCAGCAGTTTTCGGGGGGGCGGCTCTTTCTTT. Translation: CASSFRGGGSFF.

The chain has TRBV7-3 and TRBJ2-1; TRBD2 aligns across 7 bases. Germline CDR1 and CDR2: SGHTA and FQGTGA. The CDR3 consists of 15 residues. V shed 3 bases and J 9 bases; nucleotides not matched to a gene: 11. The CDR3 loop reads CASSLGRAPFVEQFF. Here the CDR3 DNA reads TGTGCCAGCAGCTTGGGGAGGGCACCTTTTGTTGAGCAGTTCTTC. Together with reference TRBV7-3 and TRBJ2-1, the CDR3 gives the full variable domain: GAGVSQTPSNKVTEKGKYVELRCDPISGHTALYWYRQSLGQGPEFLIYFQGTGAADDSGLPNDRFFAVRPEGSVSTLKIQRTERGDSAVYLCASSLGRAPFVEQFFGPGTRLTVL.

The gene calls are TRBV28 and TRBJ1-5, with D possibly being TRBD1 (6 bases). V was shortened by 6 bases and J by 3 bases, with 15 bases between the two germline ends. The CDR3 loop spans 15 amino acids. CDR1 is MDHEN, CDR2 SYDVKM, per germline. DNA of the CDR3: TGTGCCAGCAGAATTTCCAGGGGACTCAATCAGCCCCAGCATTTT. It translates to CASRISRGLNQPQHF.

The chain couples TRBV5-8 to TRBJ2-1; TRBD2 agrees at 8 bases. V shed 4 bases, J shed 0 bases, and the junction held 3 bases outside the gene matches. Germline V gene sequence: CDR1 SGHTS, CDR2 YDEGEE. The CDR3 totals 15 residues. The CDR3 sequence is CASSLAGLSYNEQFF. Written as DNA, the CDR3 is TGTGCCAGCAGCCTAGCGGGTCTCTCCTACAATGAGCAGTTCTTC.

The chain recombines TRBV10-3 with TRBJ2-1; TRBD2 agrees at 12 bases. CDR1 ENHRY and CDR2 SYGVKD come from the germline V gene. This CDR3 region has 15 residues. V was pared by 4 bases and J by 8 bases, with 6 bases of the junction left unmatched. The CDR3 region is CAISAASGRADEQFF. CDR3 coding DNA: TGTGCCATCAGTGCCGCTAGCGGGAGGGCGGATGAGCAGTTCTTC.

The genes are TRBV13 and TRBJ2-7; D gene uncertain. This CDR3 is built from 13 residues. Trimming removed 5 bases at V and 9 bases at J, with 17 bases between. Germline CDR1 and CDR2: PRHDT and FYEKMQ (reference sequence). The CDR3 loop reads CASSLRLLRGQYF. The CDR3 DNA reads TGTGCCAGCAGCCTTCGACTCCTACGTGGGCAGTACTTC.

The V call is TRBV5-1, the J call TRBJ2-1; 7 bases map to TRBD2. CDR1 is SGHRS and CDR2 is YFSETQ in the germline V gene. The junction had 6 bases not matched to a gene; V was cut back by 2 bases and J by 1 base. This CDR3 has 16 amino acids. CDR3 sequence reads: CASSLGGRISYNEQFF. In DNA form, the CDR3 reads TGCGCCAGCAGCTTAGGCGGGAGAATTTCCTACAATGAGCAGTTCTTC.

As regards this clone: At one of its ends the junction is not consistent with the germline gene, which may arise from a read error. The rearrangement uses TRBV19 and TRBJ1-4; D is unresolved. Germline CDR1 reads LNHDA; CDR2 reads SQIVND (reference sequence). The CDR3 has 14 residues. The CDR3, as DNA: TGTGCCAGTAAGCCCCGCGTACATCTGGAAAACCTGTTTTTT. This encodes CASKPRVHLENLFF.